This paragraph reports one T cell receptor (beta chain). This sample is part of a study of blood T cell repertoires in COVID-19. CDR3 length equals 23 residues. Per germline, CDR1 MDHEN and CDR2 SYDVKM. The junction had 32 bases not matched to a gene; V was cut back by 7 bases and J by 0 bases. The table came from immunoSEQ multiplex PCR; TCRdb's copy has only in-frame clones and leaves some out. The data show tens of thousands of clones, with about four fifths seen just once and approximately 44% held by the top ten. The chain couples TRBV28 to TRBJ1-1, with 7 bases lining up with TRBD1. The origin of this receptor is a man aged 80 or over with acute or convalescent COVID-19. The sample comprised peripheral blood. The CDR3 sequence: CASISREKVVRGRTVRLNTEAFF. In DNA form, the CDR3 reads TGTGCCAGCATATCCCGGGAGAAAGTGGTGAGGGGGCGAACCGTACGCCTGAACACTGAAGCTTTCTTT.